This T cell receptor (beta chain) was sequenced for a study of OX40 agonist ivuxolimab in advanced cancers. Data came from immunoSEQ multiplex PCR; TCRdb stores just in-frame clones and leaves some out. Here the sample spans approximately 89,000 clones, 80% to 90% being singletons. The V end was cut by 4 bases, the J end by 3 bases, with 10 bases between. From germline, CDR1 is MNHGY and CDR2 SVAAGI. The CDR3 is made up of 14 amino acids. This sequence originates from an adult with an advanced solid tumor such as melanoma, head and neck, liver or kidney cancer. The chain employs TRBV6-9 and TRBJ1-3, with D hard to call. Sequencing was performed on CD4+ or CD8+ T cells sorted from blood, taken in a trial of the OX40 agonist ivuxolimab. This CDR3 is CASSSRYVGNTIYF. The CDR3 coding sequence is TGTGCCAGCAGTTCCCGGTACGTTGGAAACACCATATATTTT.